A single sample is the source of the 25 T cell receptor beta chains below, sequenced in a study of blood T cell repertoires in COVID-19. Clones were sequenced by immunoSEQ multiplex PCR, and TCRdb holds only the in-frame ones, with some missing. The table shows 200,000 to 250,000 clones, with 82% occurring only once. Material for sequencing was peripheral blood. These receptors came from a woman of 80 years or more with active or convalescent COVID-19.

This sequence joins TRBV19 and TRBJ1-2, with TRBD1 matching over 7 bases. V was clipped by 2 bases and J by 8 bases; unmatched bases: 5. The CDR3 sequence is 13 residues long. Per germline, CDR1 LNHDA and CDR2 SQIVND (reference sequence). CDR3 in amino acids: CASSIRDSRGYTF. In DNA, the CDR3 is TGTGCCAGTAGTATAAGGGACAGCAGGGGCTACACCTTC.

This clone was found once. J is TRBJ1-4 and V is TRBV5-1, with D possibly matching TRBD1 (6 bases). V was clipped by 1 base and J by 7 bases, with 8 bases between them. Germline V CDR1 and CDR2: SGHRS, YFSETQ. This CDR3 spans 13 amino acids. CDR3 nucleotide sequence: TGCGCCAGCAGCTTGCAGGGGAGTGAAAAACTGTTTTTT. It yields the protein CASSLQGSEKLFF.

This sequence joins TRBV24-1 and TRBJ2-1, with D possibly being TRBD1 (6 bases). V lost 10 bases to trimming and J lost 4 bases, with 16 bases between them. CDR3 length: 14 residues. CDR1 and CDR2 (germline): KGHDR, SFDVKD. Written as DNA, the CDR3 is TGTGCCACGAGGGGGTCGGGCCTATACAATGAGCAGTTCTTC. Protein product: CATRGSGLYNEQFF.

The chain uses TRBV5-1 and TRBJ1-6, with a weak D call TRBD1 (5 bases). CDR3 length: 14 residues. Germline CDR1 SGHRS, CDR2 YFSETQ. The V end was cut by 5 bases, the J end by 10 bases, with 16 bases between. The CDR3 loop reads CASRTQAEGSPLHF. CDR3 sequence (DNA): TGCGCCAGCAGGACACAGGCGGAGGGGTCACCCCTCCACTTT. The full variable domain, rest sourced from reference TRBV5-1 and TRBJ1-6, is KAGVTQTPRYLIKTRGQQVTLSCSPISGHRSVSWYQQTPGQGLQFLFEYFSETQRNKGNFPGRFSGRQFSNSRSEMNVSTLELGDSALYLCASRTQAEGSPLHFGNGTRLTVT.

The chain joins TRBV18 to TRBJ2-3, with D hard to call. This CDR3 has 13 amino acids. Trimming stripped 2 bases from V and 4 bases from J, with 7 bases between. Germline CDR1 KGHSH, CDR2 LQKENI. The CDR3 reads CASSPTRSDTQYF. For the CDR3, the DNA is TGTGCCAGCTCACCAACGAGGTCAGATACGCAGTATTTT.

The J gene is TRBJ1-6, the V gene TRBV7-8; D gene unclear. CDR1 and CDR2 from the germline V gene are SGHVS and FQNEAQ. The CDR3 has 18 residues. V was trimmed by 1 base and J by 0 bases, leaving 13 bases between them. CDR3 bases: TGTGCCAGCAGCTTAGGGTACGGTGGGAGCTCCTATAATTCACCCCTCCACTTT. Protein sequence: CASSLGYGGSSYNSPLHF.

CDR3 coding DNA: TGTGCCAGCAGCTCCCGGGACAGGGTGACTGAAGCTTTCTTT. This translates into CASSSRDRVTEAFF. The chain couples TRBV5-5 to TRBJ1-1; 9 bases match TRBD1. There are 14 residues in the CDR3. V shed 3 bases, J shed 5 bases, and the junction held 5 bases outside the gene matches. CDR1 is SGHKS and CDR2 is YYEKEE in the germline V gene (reference sequence).

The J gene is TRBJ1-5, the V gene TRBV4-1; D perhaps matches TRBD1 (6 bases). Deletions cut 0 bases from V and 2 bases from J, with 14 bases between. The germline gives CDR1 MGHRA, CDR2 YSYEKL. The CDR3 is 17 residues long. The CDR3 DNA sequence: TGCGCCAGCAGCCAAGAGGGGGCTGGTAACGGCAATCAGCCCCAGCATTTT. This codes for CASSQEGAGNGNQPQHF.

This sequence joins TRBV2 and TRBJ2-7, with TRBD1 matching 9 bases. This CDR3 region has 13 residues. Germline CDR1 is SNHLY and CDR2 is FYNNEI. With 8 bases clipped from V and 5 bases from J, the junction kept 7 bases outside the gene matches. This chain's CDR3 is CASRDRDFDEQYF. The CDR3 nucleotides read TGTGCCAGCCGGGACAGGGATTTCGACGAGCAGTACTTC.

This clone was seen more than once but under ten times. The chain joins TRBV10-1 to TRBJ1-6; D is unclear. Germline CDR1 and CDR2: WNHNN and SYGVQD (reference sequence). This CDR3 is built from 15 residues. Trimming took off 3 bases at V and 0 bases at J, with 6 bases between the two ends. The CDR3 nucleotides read TGCGCCAGCAGTGAACAGAGCTCCTATAATTCACCCCTCCACTTT. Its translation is CASSEQSSYNSPLHF.

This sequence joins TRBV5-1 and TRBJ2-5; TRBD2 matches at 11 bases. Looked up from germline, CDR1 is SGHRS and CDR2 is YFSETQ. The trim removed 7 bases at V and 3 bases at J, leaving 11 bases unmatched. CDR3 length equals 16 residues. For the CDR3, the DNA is TGCGCCAGCCGTTCCGCTAGCGGGGGGCCAGAAGAGACCCAGTACTTC. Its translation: CASRSASGGPEETQYF.

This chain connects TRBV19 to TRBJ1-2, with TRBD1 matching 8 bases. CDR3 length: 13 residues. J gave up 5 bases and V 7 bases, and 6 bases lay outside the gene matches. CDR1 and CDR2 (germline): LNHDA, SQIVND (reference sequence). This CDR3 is CASNRDRNYGYTF. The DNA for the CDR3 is TGTGCCAGTAATCGGGACAGGAATTATGGCTACACCTTC.

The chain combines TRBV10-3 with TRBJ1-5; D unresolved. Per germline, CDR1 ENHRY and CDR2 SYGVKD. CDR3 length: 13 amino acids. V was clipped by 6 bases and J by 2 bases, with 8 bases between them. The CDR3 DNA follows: TGTGCCATCAGCGGAGGCGGCAATCAGCCCCAGCATTTT. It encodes CAISGGGNQPQHF.

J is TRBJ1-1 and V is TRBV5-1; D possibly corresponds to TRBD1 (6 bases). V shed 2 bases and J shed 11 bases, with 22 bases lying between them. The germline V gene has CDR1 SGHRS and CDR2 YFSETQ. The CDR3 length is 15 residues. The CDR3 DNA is TGCGCCAGCAGCTTACTATTAGGTAGCGGGGGCATGGCTTTCTTT. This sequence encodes CASSLLLGSGGMAFF.

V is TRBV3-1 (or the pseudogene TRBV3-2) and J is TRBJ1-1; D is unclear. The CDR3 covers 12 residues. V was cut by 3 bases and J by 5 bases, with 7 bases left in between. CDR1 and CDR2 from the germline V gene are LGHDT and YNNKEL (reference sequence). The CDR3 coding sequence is TGTGCCAGCAGCCAGACCAGGACTGAAGCTTTCTTT. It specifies CASSQTRTEAFF.

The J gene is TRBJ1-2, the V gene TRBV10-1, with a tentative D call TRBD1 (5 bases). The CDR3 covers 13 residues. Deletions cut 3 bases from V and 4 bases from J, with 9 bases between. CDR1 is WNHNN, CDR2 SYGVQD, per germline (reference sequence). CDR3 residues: CASSDVTAYGYTF. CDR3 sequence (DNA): TGCGCCAGCAGTGATGTGACAGCCTATGGCTACACCTTC.

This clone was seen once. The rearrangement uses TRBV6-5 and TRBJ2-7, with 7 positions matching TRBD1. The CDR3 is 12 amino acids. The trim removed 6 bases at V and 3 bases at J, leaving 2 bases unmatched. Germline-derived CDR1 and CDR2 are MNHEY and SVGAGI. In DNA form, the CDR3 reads TGTGCCAGCAGAGGGGACAGCTACGAGCAGTACTTC. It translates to CASRGDSYEQYF.

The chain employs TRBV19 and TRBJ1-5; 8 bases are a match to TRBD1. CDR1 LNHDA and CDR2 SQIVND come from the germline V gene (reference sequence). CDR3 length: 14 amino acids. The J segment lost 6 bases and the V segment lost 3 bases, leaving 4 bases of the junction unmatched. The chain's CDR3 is CASSIRTGSQPQHF. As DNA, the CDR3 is TGTGCCAGTAGTATCAGGACAGGGAGTCAGCCCCAGCATTTT.

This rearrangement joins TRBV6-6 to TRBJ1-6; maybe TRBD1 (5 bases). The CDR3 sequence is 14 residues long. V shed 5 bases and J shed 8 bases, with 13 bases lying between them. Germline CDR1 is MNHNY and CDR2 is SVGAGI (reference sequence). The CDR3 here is CASSVRDFYSPLHF. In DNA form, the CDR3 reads TGTGCCAGCAGTGTACGGGACTTCTATTCACCCCTCCACTTT.

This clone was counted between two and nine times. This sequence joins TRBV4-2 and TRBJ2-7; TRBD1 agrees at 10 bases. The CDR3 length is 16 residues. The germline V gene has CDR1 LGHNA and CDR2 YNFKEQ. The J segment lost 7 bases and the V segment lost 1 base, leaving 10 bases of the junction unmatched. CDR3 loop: CASSQVERQGAKEQYF. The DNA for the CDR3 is TGTGCCAGCAGCCAAGTAGAACGACAGGGGGCGAAAGAGCAGTACTTC.

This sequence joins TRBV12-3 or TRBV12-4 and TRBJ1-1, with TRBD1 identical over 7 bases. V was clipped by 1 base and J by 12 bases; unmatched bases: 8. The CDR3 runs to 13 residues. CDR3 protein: CASSLDRGRRTFF. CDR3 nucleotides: TGTGCCAGCAGTTTAGACAGGGGCCGCAGAACTTTCTTT.

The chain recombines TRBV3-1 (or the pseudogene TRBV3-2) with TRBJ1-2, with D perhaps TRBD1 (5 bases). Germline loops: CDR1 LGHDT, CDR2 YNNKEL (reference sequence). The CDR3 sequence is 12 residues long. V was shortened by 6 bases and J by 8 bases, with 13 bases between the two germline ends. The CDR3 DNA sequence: TGTGCCAGCAGTCGGGACTCAGGAGGCTACACCTTC. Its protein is CASSRDSGGYTF.

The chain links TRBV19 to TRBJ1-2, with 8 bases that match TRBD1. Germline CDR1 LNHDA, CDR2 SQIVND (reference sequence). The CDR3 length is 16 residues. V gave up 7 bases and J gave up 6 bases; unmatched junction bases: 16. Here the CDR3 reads CASMGSNRGDWDGYTF. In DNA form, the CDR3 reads TGTGCCAGTATGGGATCGAACAGGGGGGATTGGGATGGCTACACCTTC.

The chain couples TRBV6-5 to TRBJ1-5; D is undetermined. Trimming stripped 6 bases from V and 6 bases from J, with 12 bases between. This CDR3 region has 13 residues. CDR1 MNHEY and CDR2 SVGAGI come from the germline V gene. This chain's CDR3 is CASRPPRGQPQHF. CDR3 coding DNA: TGTGCCAGCAGACCCCCGCGGGGTCAGCCCCAGCATTTT.

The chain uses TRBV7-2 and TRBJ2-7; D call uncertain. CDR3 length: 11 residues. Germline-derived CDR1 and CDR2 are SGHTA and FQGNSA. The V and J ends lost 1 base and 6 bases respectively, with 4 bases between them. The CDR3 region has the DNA TGTGCCAGCAGCTTAGAGAGCGAGCAGTACTTC. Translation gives CASSLESEQYF. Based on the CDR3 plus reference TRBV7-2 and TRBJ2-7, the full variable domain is GAGVSQSPSNKVTEKGKDVELRCDPISGHTALYWYRQSLGQGLEFLIYFQGNSAPDKSGLPSDRFSAERTGGSVSTLTIQRTQQEDSAVYLCASSLESEQYFGPGTRLTVT.